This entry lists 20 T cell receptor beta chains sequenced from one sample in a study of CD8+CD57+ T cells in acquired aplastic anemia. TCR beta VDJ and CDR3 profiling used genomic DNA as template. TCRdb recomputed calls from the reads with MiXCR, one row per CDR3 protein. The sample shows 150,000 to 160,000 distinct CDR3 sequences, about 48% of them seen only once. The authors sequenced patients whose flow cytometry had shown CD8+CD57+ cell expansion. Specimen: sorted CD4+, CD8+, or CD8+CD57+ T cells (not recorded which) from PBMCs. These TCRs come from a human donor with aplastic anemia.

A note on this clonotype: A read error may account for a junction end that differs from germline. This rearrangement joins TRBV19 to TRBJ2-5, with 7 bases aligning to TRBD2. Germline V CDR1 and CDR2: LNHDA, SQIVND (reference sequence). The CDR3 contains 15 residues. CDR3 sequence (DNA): TGTGCCGGTAGTATATTTGCGGGAGACTTGGAGACCCAGTACTTC. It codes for CAGSIFAGDLETQYF.

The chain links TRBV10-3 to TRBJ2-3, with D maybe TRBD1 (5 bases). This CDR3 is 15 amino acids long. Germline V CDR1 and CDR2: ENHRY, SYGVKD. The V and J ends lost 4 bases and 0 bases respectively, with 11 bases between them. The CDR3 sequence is CAISASTASTDTQYF. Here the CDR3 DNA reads TGTGCCATCAGTGCGTCGACAGCTAGCACAGATACGCAGTATTTT.

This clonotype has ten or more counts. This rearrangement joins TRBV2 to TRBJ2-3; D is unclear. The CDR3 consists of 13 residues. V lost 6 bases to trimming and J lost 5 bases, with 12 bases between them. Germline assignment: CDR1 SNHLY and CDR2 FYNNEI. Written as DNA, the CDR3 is TGTGCCAGCAGCCCTCGCTGGGGAGATACGCAGTATTTT. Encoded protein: CASSPRWGDTQYF.

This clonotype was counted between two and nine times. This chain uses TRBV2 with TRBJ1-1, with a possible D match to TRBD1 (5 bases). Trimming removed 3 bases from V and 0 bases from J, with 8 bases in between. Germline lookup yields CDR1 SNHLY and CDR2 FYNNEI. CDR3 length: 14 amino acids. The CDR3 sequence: CASSDGRVNTEAFF. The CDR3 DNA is TGTGCCAGCAGTGACGGCAGGGTGAACACTGAAGCTTTCTTT.

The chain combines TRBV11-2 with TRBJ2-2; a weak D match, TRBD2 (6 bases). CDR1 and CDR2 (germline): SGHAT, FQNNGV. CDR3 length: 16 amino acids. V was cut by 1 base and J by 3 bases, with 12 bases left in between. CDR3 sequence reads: CASSLGISGDTGELFF. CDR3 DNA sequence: TGTGCCAGCAGCTTAGGGATTAGCGGCGACACCGGGGAGCTGTTTTTT. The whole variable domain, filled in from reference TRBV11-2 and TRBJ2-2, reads EAGVAQSPRYKIIEKRQSVAFWCNPISGHATLYWYQQILGQGPKLLIQFQNNGVVDDSQLPKDRFSAERLKGVDSTLKIQPAKLEDSAVYLCASSLGISGDTGELFFGEGSRLTVL.

CDR3 nucleotides: TGTGCCATCAGGGGTGGAGGGGATCAAGAGACCCAGTACTTC. Its protein is CAIRGGGDQETQYF. The chain uses TRBV10-3 and TRBJ2-5, with D perhaps matching TRBD2 (6 bases). V lost 6 bases to trimming and J lost 2 bases, with 13 bases between them. Germline assignment: CDR1 ENHRY and CDR2 SYGVKD. The length of the CDR3 is 14 residues.

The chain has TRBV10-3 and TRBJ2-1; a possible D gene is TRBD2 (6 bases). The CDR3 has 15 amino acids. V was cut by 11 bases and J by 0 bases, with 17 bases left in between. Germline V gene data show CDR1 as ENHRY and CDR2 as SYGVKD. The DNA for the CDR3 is TGTGCCTCACACGGAGGGCAGAGCTCCTACAATGAGCAGTTCTTC. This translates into CASHGGQSSYNEQFF.

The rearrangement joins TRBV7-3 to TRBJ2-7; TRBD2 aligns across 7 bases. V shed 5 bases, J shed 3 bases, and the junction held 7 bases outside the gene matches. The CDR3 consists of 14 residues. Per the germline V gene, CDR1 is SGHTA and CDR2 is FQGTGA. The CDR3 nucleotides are TGTGCCAGCAGCGTTGGACTAGGTCACTACGAGCAGTACTTC. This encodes CASSVGLGHYEQYF.

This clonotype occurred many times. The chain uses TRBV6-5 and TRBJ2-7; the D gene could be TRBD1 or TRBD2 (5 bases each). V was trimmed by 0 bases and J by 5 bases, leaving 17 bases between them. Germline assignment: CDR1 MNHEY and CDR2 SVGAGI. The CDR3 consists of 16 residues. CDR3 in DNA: TGTGCCAGCAGTTACTCGGTGGGGGAATACGAGGACGAGCAGTACTTC. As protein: CASSYSVGEYEDEQYF.

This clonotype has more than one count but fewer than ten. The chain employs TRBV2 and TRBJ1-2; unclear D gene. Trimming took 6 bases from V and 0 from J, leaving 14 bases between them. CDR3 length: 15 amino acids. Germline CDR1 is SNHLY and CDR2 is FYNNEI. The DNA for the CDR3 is TGTGCCAGCAGCCATCAGTACTCAGCTAACTATGGCTACACCTTC. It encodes CASSHQYSANYGYTF.

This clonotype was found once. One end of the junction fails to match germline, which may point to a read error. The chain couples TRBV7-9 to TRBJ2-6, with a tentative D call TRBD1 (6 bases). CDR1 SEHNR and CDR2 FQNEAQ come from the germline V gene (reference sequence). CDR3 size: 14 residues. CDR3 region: CASSPSSGASVLTF. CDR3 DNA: TGTGCCAGCAGCCCCTCCTCAGGGGCCAGCGTCCTGACTTTC.

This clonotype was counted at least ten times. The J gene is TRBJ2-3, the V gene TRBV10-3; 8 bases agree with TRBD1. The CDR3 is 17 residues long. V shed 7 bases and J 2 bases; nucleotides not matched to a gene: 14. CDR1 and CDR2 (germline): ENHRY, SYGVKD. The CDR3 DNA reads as TGTGCCATCAATGCGGCGCATTCGGGACAGGTCACAGATACGCAGTATTTT. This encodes CAINAAHSGQVTDTQYF.

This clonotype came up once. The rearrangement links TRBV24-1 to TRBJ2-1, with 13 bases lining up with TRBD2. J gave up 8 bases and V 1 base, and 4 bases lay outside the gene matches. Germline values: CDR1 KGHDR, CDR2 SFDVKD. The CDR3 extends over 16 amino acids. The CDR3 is CATSDFGTSGTYEQFF. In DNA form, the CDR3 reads TGTGCCACCAGTGATTTTGGGACTAGCGGGACATATGAGCAGTTCTTC.

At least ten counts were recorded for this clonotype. The CDR3 DNA sequence: TGTGCCAGCAGCGTAGGGATTTGGGATGGCTACACCTTC. It is translated as CASSVGIWDGYTF. The chain employs TRBV9 and TRBJ1-2; D is uncertain. Trimming left V 0 bases short and J 6 bases short, with 9 bases between. Germline CDR1 is SGDLS and CDR2 is YYNGEE. The CDR3 spans 13 residues. The entire variable domain, with the rest obtained from reference TRBV9 and TRBJ1-2, is as follows: DSGVTQTPKHLITATGQRVTLRCSPRSGDLSVYWYQQSLDQGLQFLIQYYNGEERAKGNILERFSAQQFPDLHSELNLSSLELGDSALYFCASSVGIWDGYTFGSGTRLTVV.

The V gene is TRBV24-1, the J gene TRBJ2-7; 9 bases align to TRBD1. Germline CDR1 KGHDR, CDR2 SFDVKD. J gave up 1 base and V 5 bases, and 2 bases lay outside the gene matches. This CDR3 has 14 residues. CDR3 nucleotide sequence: TGTGCCACCAGTGGCGACAGGGGGTCCTACGAGCAGTACTTC. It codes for CATSGDRGSYEQYF.

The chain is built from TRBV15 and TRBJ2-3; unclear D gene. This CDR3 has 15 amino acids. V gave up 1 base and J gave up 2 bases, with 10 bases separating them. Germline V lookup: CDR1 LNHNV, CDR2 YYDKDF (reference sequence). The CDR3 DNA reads TGTGCCACCAGCAGAGGGCAGACATCCACAGATACGCAGTATTTT. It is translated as CATSRGQTSTDTQYF.

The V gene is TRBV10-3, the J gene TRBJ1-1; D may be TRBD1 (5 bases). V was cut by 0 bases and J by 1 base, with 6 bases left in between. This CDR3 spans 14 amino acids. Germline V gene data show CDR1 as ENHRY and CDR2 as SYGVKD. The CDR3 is CAISESDRNTEAFF. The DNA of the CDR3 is TGTGCCATCAGTGAGTCCGACAGGAACACTGAAGCTTTCTTT.

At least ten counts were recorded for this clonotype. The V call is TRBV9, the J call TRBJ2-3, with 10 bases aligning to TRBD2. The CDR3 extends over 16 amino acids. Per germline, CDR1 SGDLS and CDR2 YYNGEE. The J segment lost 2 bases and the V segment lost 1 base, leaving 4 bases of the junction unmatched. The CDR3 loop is CASSVSSGGLTDTQYF. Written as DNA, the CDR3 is TGTGCCAGCAGCGTAAGTAGCGGGGGGCTCACAGATACGCAGTATTTT.

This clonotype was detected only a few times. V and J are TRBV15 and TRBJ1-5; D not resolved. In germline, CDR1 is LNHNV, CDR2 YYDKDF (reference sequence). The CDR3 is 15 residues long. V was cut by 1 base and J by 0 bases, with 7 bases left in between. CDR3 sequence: CATSRGTDSNQPQHF. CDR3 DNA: TGTGCCACCAGCAGAGGTACAGATAGCAATCAGCCCCAGCATTTT.

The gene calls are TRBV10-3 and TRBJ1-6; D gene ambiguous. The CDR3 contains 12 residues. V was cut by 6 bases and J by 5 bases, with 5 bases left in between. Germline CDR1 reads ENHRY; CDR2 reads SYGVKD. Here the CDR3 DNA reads TGTGCCATCAGGTCCGATAATTCACCCCTCCACTTT. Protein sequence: CAIRSDNSPLHF.